This entry concerns a single T cell receptor (beta chain). Its specific antigen is unknown. Base quality data are lacking; no much larger clone is found one base away. The sample is drawn from a study of cytomegalovirus exposure and HLA in healthy donors (dated by TCRdb to about 2017). In terms of the full investigation: A later analysis indicated that the 95 to 150 validation repertoires were generated on the platform also employed for the 670 or so repertoires of the first cohort. To predict cytomegalovirus infection status, the study brought together high-throughput TCR immunosequencing, statistical association of individual TCRs with disease status, and machine learning. Besides the first cohort of hundreds of subjects, a separate validation cohort made up of some 110 different subjects was used. The study was designed to test whether signatures of past pathogen exposure could be identified by cataloging public T cell receptors.

V gives up 1 base and J gives up 7 bases, and the segment between their germline ends measures 7 bases. The germline V gene sets CDR1 to SGHAT and CDR2 to FQNNGV. The CDR3 sequence holds 13 residues, the cysteine and phenylalanine included. Of the read, only the CDR3 DNA is kept; its 39 bases are in frame from base 1. Library preparation used the immunoSEQ multiplex PCR assay. In the original analysis: A statistical classification framework was built to diagnose cytomegalovirus status from the catalog of TCR beta chain sequences. The clones in this table, taken by TCRdb from immuneACCESS, are in-frame only. Not every clone is retained; where verified, under half of the shortfall comes from an unresolved V gene, and the cause of the rest is unknown. V and J calls and clone size are given by that table; D and trimming were obtained from the DNA. The sample yields 75,000 to 90,000 clones; 90% to 95% were counted once. The ten largest account for 0.69% of the sample.

Results and caveats for the whole study, not just this receptor: In both the original and validation cohorts, the classifier was reported to diagnose cytomegalovirus status with high specificity and sensitivity. A later analysis lacked HLA typing for the validation cohort, so it scored co-occurrence in that cohort across all 120 or so repertoires. In the study, around 160 TCR beta chains were listed as associated with cytomegalovirus. It was suggested by the authors that the approach could potentially be generalized to other disease states and immunological phenotypes. In a later analysis, TCRs clustered in the first cohort were found to also tend to co-occur in the 130 or so validation repertoires, with 94% of cluster scores above 0. Three of the identified cytomegalovirus-associated TCR beta chains were confirmed in vitro to be specific for cytomegalovirus antigens. Most TCR sequences were seen in very few donors, while some public TCRs were found in many individuals.

Separate from the approximately 700-subject first cohort, the validation cohort of over 90 subjects was the group to which the donors belonged. The source of this sequence is a woman under 30 in good health and CMV-seronegative. The sample taken for sequencing was PBMCs. The rearranged segments are TRBV11-2 and TRBJ1-4; no D gene can be assigned with confidence. The CDR3 reads as follows: CASSLGEAEKLFF. The DNA reads as follows: TGTGCCAGCAGCTTAGGGGAGGCTGAAAAACTGTTTTTT.